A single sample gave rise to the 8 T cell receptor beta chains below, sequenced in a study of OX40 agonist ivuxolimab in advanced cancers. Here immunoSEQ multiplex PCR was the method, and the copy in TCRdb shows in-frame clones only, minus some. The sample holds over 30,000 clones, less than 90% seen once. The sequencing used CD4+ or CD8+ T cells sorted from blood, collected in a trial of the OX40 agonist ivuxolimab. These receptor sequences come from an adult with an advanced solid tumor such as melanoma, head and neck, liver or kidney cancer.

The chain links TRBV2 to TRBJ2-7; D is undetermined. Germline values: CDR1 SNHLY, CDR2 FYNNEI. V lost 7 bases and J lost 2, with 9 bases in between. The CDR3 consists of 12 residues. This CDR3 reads CASKLEAYEQYF. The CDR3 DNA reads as TGTGCCAGCAAACTGGAAGCCTACGAGCAGTACTTC.

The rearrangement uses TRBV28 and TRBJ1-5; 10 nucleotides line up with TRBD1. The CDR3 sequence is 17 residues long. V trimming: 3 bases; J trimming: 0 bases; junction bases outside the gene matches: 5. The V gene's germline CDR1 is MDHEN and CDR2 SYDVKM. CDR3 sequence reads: CASSFWGQGISNQPQHF. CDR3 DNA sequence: TGTGCCAGCAGTTTCTGGGGACAGGGGATTAGCAATCAGCCCCAGCATTTT.

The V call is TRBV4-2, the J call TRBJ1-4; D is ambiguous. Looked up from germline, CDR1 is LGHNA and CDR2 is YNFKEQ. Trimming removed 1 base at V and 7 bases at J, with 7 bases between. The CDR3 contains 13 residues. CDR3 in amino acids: CASSQVESEKLFF. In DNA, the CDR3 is TGTGCCAGCAGCCAAGTCGAAAGTGAAAAACTGTTTTTT.

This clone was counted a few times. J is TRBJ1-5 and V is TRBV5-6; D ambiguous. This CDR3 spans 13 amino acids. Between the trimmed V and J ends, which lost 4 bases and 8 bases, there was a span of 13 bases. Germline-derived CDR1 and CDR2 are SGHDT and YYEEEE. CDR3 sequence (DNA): TGTGCCAGCAGCCCGGAAATGCGAAAGCCCCAGCATTTT. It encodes CASSPEMRKPQHF.

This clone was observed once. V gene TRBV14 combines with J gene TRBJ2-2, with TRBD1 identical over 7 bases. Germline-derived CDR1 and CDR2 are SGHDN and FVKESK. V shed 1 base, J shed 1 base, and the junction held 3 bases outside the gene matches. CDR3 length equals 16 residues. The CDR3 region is CASSQAGTENTGELFF. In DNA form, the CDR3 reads TGTGCCAGCAGCCAAGCTGGGACAGAGAACACCGGGGAGCTGTTTTTT. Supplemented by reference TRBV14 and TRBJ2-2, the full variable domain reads EAGVTQFPSHSVIEKGQTVTLRCDPISGHDNLYWYRRVMGKEIKFLLHFVKESKQDESGMPNNRFLAERTGGTYSTLKVQPAELEDSGVYFCASSQAGTENTGELFFGEGSRLTVL.

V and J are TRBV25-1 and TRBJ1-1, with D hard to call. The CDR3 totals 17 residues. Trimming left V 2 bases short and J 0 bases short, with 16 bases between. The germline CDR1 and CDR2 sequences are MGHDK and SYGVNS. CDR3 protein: CASSELLQVDMNTEAFF. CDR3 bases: TGTGCCAGCAGTGAACTTTTGCAGGTAGACATGAACACTGAAGCTTTCTTT.

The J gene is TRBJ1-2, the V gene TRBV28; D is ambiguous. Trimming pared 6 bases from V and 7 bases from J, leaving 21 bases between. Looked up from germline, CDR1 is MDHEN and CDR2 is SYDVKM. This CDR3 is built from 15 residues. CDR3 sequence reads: CASSPYGGSVVGYTF. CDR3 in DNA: TGTGCCAGCAGCCCCTATGGTGGATCCGTTGTTGGCTACACCTTC.

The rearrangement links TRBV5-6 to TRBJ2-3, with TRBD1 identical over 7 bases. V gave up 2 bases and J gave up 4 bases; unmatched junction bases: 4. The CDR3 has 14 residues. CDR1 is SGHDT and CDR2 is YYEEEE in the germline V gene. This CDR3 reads CASSFPTGSDTQYF. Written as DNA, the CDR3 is TGTGCCAGCAGCTTCCCGACAGGGTCAGATACGCAGTATTTT.